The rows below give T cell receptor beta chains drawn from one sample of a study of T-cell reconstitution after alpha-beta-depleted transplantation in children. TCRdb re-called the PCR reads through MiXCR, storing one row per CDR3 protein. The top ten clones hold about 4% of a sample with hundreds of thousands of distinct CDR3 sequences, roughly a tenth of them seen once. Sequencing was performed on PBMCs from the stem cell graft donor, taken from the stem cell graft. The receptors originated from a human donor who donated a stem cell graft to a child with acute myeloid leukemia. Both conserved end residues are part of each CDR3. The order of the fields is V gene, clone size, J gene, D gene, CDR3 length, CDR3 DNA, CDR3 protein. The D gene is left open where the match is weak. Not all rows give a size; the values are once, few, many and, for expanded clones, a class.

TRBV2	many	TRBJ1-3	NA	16	TGTGCCAGCGGGCGACTAGGGAGGACCTCTGGAAACACCATATATTTT	CASGRLGRTSGNTIYF
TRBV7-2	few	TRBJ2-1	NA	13	TGTGCCAGCATCAGGAGCTCCTACAATGAGCAGTTCTTC	CASIRSSYNEQFF
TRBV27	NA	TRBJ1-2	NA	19	TGTGCCAGCAGCCCCGACAAGCGGCTCTCCCCGTACTCCGTTTATGGCTACACCTTC	CASSPDKRLSPYSVYGYTF
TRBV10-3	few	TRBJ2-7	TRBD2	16	TGTGCCATCAGTGGGGGGACTAGCGGGCTGAACTACGAGCAGTACTTC	CAISGGTSGLNYEQYF
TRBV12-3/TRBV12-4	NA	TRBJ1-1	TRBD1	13	TGTGCCAGCAGAGGCAGGGGGCATACTGAAGCTTTCTTT	CASRGRGHTEAFF
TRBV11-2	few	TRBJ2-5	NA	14	TGTGCCAGCAGCTTAGGGCTATGGGCGGAGACCCAGTACTTC	CASSLGLWAETQYF
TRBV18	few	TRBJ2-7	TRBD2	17	TGTGCCAGCTCACTCTTGCCCGGGACTAGCGGAACTTACGAGCAGTACTTC	CASSLLPGTSGTYEQYF
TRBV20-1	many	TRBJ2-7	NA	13	TGCAGTGCTAGCAGGCAGGGACGGCACGAGCAGTACTTC	CSASRQGRHEQYF
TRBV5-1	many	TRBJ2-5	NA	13	TGCGCCAGCAGCACTGGGGACCAAGAGACCCAGTACTTC	CASSTGDQETQYF
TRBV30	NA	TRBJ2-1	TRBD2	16	TGTGCCTGGAGCTGGGGCGGGACTAGCGGTTACAATGAGCAGTTCTTC	CAWSWGGTSGYNEQFF
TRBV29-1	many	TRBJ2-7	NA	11	TGCAGCGTTTCGAGCCTTGGCGAGCAGTACTTC	CSVSSLGEQYF
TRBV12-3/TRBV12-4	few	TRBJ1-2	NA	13	TGTGCCAGCAGTTTAAAAAGTAACTATGGCTACACCTTC	CASSLKSNYGYTF
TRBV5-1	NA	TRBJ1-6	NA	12	TGCGCCAGCAGGACGACGAATTCACCCCTCCACTTT	CASRTTNSPLHF
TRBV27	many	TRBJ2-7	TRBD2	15	TGTGCCAGCAGTCTCGTAGCGGGAGAGGTCCACGAGCAGTACTTC	CASSLVAGEVHEQYF
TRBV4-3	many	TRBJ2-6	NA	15	TGCGCCAGCAGCCAAGTAGACTCTGGGGCCAACGTCCTGACTTTC	CASSQVDSGANVLTF
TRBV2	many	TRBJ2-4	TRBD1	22	TGTGCCAGCAGGGAACTACCGGCGCATGGACAGGATGTAGTCGGAGCCAAAAACATTCAGTACTTC	CASRELPAHGQDVVGAKNIQYF
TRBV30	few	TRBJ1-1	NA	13	TGTGCCTGGACAGGGTCCGCGTTGACTGAAGCTTTCTTT	CAWTGSALTEAFF
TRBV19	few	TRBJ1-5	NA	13	TGTGCCAGTAGTATAGAACAGAATCAGCCCCAGCATTTT	CASSIEQNQPQHF